The source of this T cell receptor (beta chain) is a study of read filtering for tumor transcriptome and immune sequencing. This CDR3 has 15 residues. CDR1 and CDR2 from the germline V gene are SQVTM and ANQGSEA. V shed 6 bases, J shed 4 bases, and the junction held 10 bases outside the gene matches. The library was built from roughly 400 ng RNA with molecular barcoded adaptors for alpha/delta and beta/gamma chains. TCRdb reanalysed the reads using MiXCR and keeps one entry per CDR3 protein. The profile shows approximately 140,000 distinct CDR3 sequences, less than 15% of them singletons. Findings and limits, study-wide: Dropping single-read clonotypes raised IR-seq and RNA-seq shared-clonotype correlation.

To note about this clonotype: The antigen remains undetermined.

Material: a population of CD138-negative cells sorted from bone marrow. This receptor was taken from a donor at least 40 years old with multiple myeloma. The chain combines TRBV29-1 with TRBJ2-2, with TRBD2 matching over 8 bases. This chain's CDR3 is CSVARTSSSTGELFF. The CDR3 DNA is TGCAGCGTGGCCCGGACTAGCAGTTCCACCGGGGAGCTGTTTTTT.